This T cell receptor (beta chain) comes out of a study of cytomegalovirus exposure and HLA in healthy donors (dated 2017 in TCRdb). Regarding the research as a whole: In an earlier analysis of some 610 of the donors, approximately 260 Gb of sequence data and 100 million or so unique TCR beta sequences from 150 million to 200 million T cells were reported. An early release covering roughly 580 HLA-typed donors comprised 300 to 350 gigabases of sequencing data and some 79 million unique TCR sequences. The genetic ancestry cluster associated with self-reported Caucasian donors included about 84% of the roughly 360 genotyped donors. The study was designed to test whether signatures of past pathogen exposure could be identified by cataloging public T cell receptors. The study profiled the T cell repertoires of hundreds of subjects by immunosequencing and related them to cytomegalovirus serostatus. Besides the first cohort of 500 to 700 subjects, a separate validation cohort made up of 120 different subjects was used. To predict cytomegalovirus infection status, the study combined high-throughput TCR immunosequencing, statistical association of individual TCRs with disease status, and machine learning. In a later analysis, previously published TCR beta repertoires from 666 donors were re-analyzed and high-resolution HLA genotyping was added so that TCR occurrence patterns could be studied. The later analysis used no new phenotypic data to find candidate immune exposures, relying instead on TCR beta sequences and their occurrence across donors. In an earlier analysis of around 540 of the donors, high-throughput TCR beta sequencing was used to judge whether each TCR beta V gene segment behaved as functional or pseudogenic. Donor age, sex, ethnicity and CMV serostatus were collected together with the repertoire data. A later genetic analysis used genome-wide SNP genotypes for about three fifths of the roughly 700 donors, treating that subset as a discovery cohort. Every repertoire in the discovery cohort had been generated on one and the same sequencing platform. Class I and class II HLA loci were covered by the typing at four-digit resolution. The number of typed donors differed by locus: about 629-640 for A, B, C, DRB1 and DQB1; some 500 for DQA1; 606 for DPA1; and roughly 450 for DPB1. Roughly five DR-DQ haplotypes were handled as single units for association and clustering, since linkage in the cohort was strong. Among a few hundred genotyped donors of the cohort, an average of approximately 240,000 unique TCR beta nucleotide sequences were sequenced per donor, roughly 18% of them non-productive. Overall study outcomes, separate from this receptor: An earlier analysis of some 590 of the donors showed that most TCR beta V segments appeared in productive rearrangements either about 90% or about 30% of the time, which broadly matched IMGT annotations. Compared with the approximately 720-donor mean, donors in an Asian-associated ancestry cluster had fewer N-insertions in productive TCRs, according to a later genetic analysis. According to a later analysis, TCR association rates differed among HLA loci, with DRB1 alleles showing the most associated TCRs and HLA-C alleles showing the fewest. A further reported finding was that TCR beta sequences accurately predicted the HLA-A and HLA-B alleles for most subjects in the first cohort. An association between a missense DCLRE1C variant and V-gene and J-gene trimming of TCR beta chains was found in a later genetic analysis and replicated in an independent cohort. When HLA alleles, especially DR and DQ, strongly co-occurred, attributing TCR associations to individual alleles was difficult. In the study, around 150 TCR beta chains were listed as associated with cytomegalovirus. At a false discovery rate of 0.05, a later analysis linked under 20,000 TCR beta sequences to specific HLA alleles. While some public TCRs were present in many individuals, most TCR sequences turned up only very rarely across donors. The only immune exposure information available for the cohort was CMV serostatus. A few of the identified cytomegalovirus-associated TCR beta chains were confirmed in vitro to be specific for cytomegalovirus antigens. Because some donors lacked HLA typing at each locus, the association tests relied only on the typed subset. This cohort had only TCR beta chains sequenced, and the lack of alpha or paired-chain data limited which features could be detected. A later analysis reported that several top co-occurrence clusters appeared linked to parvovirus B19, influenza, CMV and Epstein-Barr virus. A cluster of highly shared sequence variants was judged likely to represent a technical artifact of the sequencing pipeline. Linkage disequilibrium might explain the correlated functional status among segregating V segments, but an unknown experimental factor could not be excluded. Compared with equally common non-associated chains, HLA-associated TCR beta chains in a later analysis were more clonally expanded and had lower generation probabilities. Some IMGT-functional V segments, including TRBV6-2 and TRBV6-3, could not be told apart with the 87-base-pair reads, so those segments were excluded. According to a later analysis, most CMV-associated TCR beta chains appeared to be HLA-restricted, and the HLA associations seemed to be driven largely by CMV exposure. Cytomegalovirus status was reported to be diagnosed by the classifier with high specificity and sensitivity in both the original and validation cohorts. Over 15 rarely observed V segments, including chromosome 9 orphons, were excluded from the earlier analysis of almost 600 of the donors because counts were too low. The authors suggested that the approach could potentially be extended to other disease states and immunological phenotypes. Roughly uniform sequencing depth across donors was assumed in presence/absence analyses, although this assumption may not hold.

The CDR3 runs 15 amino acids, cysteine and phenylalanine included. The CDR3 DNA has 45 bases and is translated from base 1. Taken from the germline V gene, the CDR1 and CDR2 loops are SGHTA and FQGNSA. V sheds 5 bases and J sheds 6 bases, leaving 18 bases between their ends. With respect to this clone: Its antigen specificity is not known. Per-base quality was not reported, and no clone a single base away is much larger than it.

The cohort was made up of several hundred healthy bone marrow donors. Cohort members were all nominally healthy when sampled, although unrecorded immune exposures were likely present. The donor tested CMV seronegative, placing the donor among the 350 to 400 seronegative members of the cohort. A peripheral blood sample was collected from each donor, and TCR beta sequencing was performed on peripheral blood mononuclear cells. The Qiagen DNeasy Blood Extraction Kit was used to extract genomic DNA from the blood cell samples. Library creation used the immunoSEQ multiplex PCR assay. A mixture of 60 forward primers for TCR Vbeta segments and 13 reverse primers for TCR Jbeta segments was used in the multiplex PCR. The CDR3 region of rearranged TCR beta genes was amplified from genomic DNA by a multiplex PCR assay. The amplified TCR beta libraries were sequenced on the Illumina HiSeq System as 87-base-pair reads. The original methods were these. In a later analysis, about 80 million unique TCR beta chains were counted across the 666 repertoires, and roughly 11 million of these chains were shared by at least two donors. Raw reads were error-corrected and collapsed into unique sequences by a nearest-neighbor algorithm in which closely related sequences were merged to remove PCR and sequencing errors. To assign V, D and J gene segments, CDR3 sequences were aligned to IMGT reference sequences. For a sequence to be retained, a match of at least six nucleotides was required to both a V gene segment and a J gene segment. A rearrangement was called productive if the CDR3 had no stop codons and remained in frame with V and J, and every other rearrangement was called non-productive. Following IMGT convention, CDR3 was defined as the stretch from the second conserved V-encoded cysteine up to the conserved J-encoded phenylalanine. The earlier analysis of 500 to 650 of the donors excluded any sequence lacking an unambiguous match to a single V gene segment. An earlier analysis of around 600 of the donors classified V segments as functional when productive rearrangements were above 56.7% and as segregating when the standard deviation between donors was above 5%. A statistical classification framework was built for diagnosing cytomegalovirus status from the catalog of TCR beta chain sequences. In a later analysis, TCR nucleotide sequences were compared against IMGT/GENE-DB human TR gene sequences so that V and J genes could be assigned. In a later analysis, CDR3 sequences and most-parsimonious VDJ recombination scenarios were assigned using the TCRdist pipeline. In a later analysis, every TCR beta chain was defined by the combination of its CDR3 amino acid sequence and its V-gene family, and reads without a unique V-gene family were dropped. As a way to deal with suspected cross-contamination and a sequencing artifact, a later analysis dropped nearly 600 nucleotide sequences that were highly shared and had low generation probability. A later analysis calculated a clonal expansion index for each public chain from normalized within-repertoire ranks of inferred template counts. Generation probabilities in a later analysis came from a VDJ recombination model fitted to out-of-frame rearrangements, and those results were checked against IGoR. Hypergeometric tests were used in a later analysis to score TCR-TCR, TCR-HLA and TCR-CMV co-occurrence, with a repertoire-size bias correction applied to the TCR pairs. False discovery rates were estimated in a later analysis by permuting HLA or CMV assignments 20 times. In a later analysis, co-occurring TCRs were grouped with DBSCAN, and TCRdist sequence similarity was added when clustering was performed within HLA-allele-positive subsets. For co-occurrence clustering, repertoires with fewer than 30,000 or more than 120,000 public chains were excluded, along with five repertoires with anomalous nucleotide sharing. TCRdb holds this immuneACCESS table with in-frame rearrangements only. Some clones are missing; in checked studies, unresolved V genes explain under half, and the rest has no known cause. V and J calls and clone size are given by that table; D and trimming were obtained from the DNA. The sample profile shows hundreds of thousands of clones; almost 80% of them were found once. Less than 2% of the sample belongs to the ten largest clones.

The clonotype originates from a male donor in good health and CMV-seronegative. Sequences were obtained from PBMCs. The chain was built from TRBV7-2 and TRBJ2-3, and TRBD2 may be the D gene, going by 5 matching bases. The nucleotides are TGTGCCAGCAGCCCGACGGTCCTAGCCAGGGATACGCAGTATTTT. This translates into CASSPTVLARDTQYF.